A few counts support the clone carrying this T cell receptor beta chain. Its antigen is not identified. CDR1 is DFQATT, CDR2 SNEGSKA, per germline (reference sequence). Germline trimming cut 4 bases from V and 0 bases from J; bases unmatched to any gene: 2. CDR3 size: 15 residues. The data were taken from a study of blood T cells in healthy people across ages. Study findings and constraints: Strong correlation existed between TCR beta diversity and naive T cell percentage. In long-lived donors, naive CD4+ cell counts and diversity exceeded those of aged donors.

The use of a sample-barcoded 5' primer and a J-beta primer mix characterized a second PCR of roughly 6 to 11 cycles. TCRdb processed the 5' RACE reads anew with MiXCR; each CDR3 protein has one entry. The table has some 750,000 distinct CDR3 sequences, roughly 20% seen once. The TCR sequence derives from a man aged 70 or older in good health. Sequencing used blood. The chain uses TRBV20-1 and TRBJ2-5; 13 bases are a match to TRBD2. The chain's CDR3 is CSATGLAGNQETQYF. For the CDR3, the DNA is TGCAGTGCTACGGGACTAGCGGGGAACCAAGAGACCCAGTACTTC.